This T cell receptor (beta chain) derives from a study of T cells expressing NK-cell markers. Background on the study: Obtained from sorted CD3+CD56+NKG2C+, CD3+CD56+NKG2C- and CD3+CD56-NKG2C+ T cells were the TCR beta repertoires. Overall study findings and caveats: The CD3+CD56-NKG2C+ fraction of a handful of donors was likewise dominated by these clonotypes.

This CDR3 contains 13 residues. Germline lookup yields CDR1 SGHAT and CDR2 FQNNGV. TCRdb reprocessed the 5' RACE reads, keeping one entry per CDR3 protein, no DNA. The sample includes roughly 450,000 distinct CDR3 sequences. Details on this clonotype: Its antigen remains unknown.

The gene calls are TRBV11-2 and TRBJ1-4; TCRdb indicates TRBD1, and absent DNA this call remains unverified. This TCR was recovered from a woman aged 50 to 60 in good health. Sequencing was performed on blood T cells: a sorted CD56 or NKG2C T cell subset, CD4+ or CD8+ T cells, or bulk PBMC T cells (not recorded which). This CDR3 reads CALREGEGEKLFF.